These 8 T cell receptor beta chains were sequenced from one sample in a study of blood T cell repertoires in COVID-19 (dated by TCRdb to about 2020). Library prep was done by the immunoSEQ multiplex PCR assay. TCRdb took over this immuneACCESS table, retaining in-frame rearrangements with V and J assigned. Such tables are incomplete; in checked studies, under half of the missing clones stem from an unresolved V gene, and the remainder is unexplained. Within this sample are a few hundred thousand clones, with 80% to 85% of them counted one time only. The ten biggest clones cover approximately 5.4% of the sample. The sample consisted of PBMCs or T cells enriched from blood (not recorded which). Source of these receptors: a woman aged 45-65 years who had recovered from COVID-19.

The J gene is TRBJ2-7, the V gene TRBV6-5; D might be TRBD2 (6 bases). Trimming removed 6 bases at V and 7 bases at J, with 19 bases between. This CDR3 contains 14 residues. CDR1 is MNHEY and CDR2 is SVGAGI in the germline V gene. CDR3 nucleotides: TGTGCCAGCAGCCCGGGACTTCCCGGTTCGGAGCAGTACTTC. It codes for CASSPGLPGSEQYF.

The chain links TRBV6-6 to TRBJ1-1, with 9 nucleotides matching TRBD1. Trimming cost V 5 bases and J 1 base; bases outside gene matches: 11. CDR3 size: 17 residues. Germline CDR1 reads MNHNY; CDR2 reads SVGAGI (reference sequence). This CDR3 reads CASSPAGTGRKNTEAFF. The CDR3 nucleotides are TGTGCCAGCAGTCCCGCCGGGACAGGGAGGAAGAACACTGAAGCTTTCTTT.

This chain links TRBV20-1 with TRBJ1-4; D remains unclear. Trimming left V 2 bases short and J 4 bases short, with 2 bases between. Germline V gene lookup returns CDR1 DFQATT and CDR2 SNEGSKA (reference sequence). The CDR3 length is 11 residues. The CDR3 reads CSARHNEKLFF. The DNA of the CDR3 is TGCAGTGCTAGACATAATGAAAAACTGTTTTTT.

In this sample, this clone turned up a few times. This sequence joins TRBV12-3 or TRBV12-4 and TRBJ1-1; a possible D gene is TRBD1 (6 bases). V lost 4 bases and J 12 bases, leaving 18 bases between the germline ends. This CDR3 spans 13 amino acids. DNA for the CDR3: TGTGCCAGCAGTTCGGACAGTTTATATTCCTCTTTCTTT. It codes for CASSSDSLYSSFF.

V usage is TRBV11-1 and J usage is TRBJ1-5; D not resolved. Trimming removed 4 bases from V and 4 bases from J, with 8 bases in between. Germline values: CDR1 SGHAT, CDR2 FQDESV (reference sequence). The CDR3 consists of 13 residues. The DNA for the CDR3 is TGTGCCAGCAGCTCTGATCGGAATCAGCCCCAGCATTTT. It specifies CASSSDRNQPQHF.

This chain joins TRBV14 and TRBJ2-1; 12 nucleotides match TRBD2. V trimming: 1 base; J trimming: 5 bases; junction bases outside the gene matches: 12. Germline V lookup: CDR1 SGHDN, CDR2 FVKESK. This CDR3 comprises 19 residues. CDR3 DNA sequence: TGTGCCAGCAGCCAAGTCCCTAGGGCTAGCGGGAGGGTTGACAATGAGCAGTTCTTC. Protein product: CASSQVPRASGRVDNEQFF.

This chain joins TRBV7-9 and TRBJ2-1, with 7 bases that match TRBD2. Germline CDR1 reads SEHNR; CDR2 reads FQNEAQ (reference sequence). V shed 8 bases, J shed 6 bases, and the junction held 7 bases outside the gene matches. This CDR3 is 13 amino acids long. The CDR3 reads CASRASGANEQFF. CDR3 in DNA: TGTGCCAGCCGGGCTAGCGGCGCCAATGAGCAGTTCTTC.

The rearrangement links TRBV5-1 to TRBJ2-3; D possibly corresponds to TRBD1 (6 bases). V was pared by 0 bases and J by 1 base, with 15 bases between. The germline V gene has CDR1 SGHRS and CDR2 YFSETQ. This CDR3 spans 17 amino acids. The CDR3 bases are TGCGCCAGCAGCTTGGCCCCGAGCGCAGGGGGCACAGATACGCAGTATTTT. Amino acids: CASSLAPSAGGTDTQYF.